The 8 T cell receptor beta chains reported below all come from one sample, sequenced in a study of cytomegalovirus exposure and HLA in healthy donors (dated by TCRdb to about 2017). Receptor amplification or capture employed the immunoSEQ multiplex PCR assay. For the multiplex PCR, a mixture combining 60 forward primers for TCR Vbeta segments and 13 reverse primers for TCR Jbeta segments was used. The source is immuneACCESS, and TCRdb retained only in-frame sequences with V and J called. Part of the clones is not carried over; for the studies checked, unresolved V genes explain less than half of this, and the remainder is unexplained. Within this sample are around 110,000 clones, with approximately 9.4% of them counted one time only. 3% to 3.5% of the sample comes from the top ten. Sequencing used PBMCs. Every receptor here comes from a man aged 30 to 39 in good health and CMV-seronegative.

J is TRBJ2-1 and V is TRBV2, with D possibly being TRBD2 (5 bases). V was shortened by 0 bases and J by 2 bases, with 14 bases between the two germline ends. The CDR3 has 17 amino acids. The germline gives CDR1 SNHLY, CDR2 FYNNEI. CDR3 bases: TGTGCCAGCAGTGAAGCGCCTGGGCGGGTAGCCTACAATGAGCAGTTCTTC. Translated, it gives CASSEAPGRVAYNEQFF.

This clone showed up just a few times. V and J are TRBV6-6 and TRBJ1-2, with D hard to call. This CDR3 spans 14 amino acids. The V end was cut by 7 bases, the J end by 4 bases, with 16 bases between. Germline CDR1 MNHNY, CDR2 SVGAGI (reference sequence). The CDR3 sequence: CASTQLEGGYGYTF. CDR3 DNA: TGTGCCAGCACCCAACTCGAGGGTGGCTATGGCTACACCTTC.

This clone occurred a few times. The V gene is TRBV19, the J gene TRBJ1-2; D possibly corresponds to TRBD1 (6 bases). Looked up from germline, CDR1 is LNHDA and CDR2 is SQIVND (reference sequence). V was cut by 3 bases and J by 7 bases, with 15 bases left in between. This CDR3 is built from 14 residues. CDR3 DNA: TGTGCCAGTAGTATTCCATTACAGGGCAGTGGCTACACCTTC. It translates to CASSIPLQGSGYTF.

This clone turned up a few times. This chain links TRBV9 with TRBJ2-2; TRBD1 aligns across 7 bases. The J segment lost 0 bases and the V segment lost 4 bases, leaving 3 bases of the junction unmatched. The CDR3 totals 15 residues. Germline CDR1 and CDR2: SGDLS and YYNGEE. In nucleotides, the CDR3 is TGTGCCAGCAGCCCAACAGGGGCGAACACCGGGGAGCTGTTTTTT. Amino acids: CASSPTGANTGELFF.

This clone appeared a few times. This chain uses TRBV29-1 with TRBJ2-7; 12 bases line up with TRBD2. Germline V gives CDR1 SQVTM, CDR2 ANQGSEA. This CDR3 contains 14 residues. V dropped 5 bases and J dropped 4; count of bases not matched to a gene: 6. The CDR3 spells CSVRTSGVFYEQYF. CDR3 sequence (DNA): TGCAGCGTTAGGACTAGCGGGGTATTTTACGAGCAGTACTTC.

This chain uses TRBV7-8 with TRBJ2-5, with TRBD2 matching 9 bases. V was pared by 5 bases and J by 5 bases, with 12 bases of the junction left unmatched. Germline V gives CDR1 SGHVS, CDR2 FQNEAQ. The CDR3 length is 16 residues. CDR3 bases: TGTGCCAGCAGCCCATTGGCGGGGGGGCGGGAGGAGACCCAGTACTTC. It specifies CASSPLAGGREETQYF. The entire variable domain, with the rest obtained from reference TRBV7-8 and TRBJ2-5, is as follows: GAGVSQSPRYKVAKRGQDVALRCDPISGHVSLFWYQQALGQGPEFLTYFQNEAQLDKSGLPSDRFFAERPEGSVSTLKIQRTQQEDSAVYLCASSPLAGGREETQYFGPGTRLLVL.

This chain joins TRBV7-9 and TRBJ1-1, with 11 bases matching TRBD1. This CDR3 contains 17 residues. V was clipped by 4 bases and J by 0 bases; unmatched bases: 7. Germline V lookup: CDR1 SEHNR, CDR2 FQNEAQ (reference sequence). The CDR3 sequence is CASSSLGTGGLNTEAFF. The CDR3 DNA follows: TGTGCCAGCAGCTCGCTCGGGACAGGGGGGTTGAACACTGAAGCTTTCTTT.

This chain connects TRBV7-8 to TRBJ1-2; D gene ambiguous. The CDR3 totals 13 residues. Germline V gene sequence: CDR1 SGHVS, CDR2 FQNEAQ. Trimming cost V 1 base and J 4 bases, with 7 bases left between them. The DNA for the CDR3 is TGTGCCAGCAGCTTAGTCGGGTCCTATGGCTACACCTTC. It translates to CASSLVGSYGYTF.